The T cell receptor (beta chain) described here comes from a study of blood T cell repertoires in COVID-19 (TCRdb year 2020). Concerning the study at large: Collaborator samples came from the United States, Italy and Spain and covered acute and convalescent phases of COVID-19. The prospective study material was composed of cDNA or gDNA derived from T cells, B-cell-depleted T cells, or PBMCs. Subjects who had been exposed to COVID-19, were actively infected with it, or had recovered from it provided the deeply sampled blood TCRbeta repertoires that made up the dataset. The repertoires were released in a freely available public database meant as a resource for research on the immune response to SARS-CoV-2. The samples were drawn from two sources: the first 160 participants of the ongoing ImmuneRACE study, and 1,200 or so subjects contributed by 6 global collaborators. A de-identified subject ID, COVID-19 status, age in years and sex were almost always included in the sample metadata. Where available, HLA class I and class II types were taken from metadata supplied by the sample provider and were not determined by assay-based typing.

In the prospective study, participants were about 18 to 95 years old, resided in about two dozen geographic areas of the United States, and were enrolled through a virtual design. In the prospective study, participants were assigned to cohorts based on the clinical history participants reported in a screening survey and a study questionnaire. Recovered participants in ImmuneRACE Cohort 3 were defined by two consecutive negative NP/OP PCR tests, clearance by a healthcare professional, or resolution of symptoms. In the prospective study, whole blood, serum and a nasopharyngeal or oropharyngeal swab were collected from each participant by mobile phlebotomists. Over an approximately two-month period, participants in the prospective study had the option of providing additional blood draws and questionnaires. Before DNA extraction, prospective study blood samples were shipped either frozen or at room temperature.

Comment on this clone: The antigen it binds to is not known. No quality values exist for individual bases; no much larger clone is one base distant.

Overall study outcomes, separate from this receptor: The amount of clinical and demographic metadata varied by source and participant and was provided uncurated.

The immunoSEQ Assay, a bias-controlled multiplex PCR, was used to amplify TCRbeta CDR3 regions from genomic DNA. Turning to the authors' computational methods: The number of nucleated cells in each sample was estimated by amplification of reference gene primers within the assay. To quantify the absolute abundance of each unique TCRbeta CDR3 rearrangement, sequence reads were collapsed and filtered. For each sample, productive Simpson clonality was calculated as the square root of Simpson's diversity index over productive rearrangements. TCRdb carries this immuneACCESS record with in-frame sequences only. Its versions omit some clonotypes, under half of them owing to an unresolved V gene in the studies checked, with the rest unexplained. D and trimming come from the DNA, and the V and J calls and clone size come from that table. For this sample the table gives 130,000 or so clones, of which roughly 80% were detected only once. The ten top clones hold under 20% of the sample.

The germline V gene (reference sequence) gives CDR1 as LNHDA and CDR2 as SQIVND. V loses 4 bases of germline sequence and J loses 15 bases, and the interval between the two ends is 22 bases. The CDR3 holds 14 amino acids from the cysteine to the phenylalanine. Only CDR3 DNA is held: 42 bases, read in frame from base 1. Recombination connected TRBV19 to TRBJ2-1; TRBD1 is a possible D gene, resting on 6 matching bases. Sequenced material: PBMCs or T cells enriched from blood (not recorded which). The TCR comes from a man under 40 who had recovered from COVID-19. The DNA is TGTGCCAGTAGTAAATCCCGGACAGACCAATGGTGGTTCTTC. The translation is CASSKSRTDQWWFF.